The clone carrying this TCR beta chain has a count of ten or more. What it recognizes is unknown. This CDR3 comprises 13 residues. The V end lost 7 bases, the J end lost 2 bases, and 11 bases lay between the germline ends. The germline CDR1 and CDR2 sequences are WSHSY and SAAADI. Regarding time point: before preoperative PTX-NDP chemotherapy. Each CDR3 protein gets one entry after TCRdb re-called the PCR reads with MiXCR. Seen here are 5,000 to 7,500 distinct CDR3 sequences, less than 40% observed once, and the top ten hold 13% to 15%. The sample originates from a study of esophageal squamous cell carcinoma under preoperative chemotherapy. Study-level results: Chemotherapy was followed by significantly higher TCR diversity in peripheral T cells only, not tumor-infiltrating lymphocytes.

This clonotype was sampled from a human donor with esophageal squamous cell carcinoma. The donor label of this sample is uncertain. This material was collected from a patient given preoperative chemotherapy. This rearrangement joins TRBV10-2 to TRBJ2-5; D uncertain. CDR3 residues: CASKPRFQETQYF. DNA for the CDR3: TGCGCCAGCAAGCCGAGGTTTCAAGAGACCCAGTACTTC.